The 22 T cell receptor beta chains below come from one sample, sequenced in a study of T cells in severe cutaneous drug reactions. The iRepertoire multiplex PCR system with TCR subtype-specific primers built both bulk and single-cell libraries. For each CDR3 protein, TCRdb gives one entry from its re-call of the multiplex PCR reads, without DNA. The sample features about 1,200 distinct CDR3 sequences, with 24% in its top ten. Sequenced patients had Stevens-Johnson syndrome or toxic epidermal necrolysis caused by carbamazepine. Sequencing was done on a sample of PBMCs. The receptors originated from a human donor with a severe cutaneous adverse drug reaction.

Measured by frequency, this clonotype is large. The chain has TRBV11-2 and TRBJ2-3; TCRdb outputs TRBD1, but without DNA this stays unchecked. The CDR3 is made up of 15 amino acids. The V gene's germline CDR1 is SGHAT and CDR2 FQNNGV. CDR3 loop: CASSLPKGVSDTQYF.

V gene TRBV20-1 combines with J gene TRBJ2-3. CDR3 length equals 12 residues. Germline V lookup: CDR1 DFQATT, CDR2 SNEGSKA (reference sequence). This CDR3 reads CSARPHTDTQYF.

CDR3: CASSSGGSSGNTIYF. V and J are TRBV12-3 or TRBV12-4 and TRBJ1-3. CDR3 length equals 15 residues.

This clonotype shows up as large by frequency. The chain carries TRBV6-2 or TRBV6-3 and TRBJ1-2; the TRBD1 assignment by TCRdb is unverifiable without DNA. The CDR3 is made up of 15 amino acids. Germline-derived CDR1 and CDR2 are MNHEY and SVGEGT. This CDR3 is CASSDTTGANYGYTF.

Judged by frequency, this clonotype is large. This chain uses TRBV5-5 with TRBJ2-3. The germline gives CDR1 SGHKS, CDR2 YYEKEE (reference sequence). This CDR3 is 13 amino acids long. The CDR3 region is CASSLDVTDTQYF.

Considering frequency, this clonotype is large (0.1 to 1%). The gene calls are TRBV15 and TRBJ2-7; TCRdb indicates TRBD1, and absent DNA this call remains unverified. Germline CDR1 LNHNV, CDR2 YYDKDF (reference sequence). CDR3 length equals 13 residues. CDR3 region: CATSRDYRDEQYF. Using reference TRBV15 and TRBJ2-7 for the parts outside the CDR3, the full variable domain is DAMVIQNPRYQVTQFGKPVTLSCSQTLNHNVMYWYQQKSSQAPKLLFHYYDKDFNNEADTPDNFQSRRPNTSFCFLDIRSPGLGDTAMYLCATSRDYRDEQYFGPGTRLTVT.

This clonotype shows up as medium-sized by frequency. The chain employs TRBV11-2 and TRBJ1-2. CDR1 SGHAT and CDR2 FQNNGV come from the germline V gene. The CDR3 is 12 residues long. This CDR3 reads CASSLEGNGYTF.

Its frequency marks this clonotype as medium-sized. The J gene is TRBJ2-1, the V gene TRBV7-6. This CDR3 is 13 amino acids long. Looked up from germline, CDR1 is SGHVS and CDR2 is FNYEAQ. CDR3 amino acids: CASSKDGYNEQFF.

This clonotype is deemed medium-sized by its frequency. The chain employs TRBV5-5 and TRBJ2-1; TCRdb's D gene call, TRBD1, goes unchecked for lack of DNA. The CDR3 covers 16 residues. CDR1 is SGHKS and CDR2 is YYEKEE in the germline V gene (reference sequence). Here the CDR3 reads CASSLVLGTPRYEQFF. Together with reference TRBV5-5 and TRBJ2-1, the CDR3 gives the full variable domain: DAGVTQSPTHLIKTRGQQVTLRCSPISGHKSVSWYQQVLGQGPQFIFQYYEKEERGRGNFPDRFSARQFPNYSSELNVNALLLGDSALYLCASSLVLGTPRYEQFFGPGTRLTVL.

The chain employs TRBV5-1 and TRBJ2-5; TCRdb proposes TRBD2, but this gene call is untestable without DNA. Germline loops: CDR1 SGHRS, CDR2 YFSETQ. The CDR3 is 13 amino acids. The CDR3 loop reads CASSLPEGQTQYF.

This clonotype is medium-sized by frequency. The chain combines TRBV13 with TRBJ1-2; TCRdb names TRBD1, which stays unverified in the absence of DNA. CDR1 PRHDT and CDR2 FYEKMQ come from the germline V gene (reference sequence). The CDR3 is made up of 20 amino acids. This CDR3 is CASSFQTSPGHRGTDNGYTF. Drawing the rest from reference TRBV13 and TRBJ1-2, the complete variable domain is AAGVIQSPRHLIKEKRETATLKCYPIPRHDTVYWYQQGPGQDPQFLISFYEKMQSDKGSIPDRFSAQQFSDYHSELNMSSLELGDSALYFCASSFQTSPGHRGTDNGYTFGSGTRLTVV.

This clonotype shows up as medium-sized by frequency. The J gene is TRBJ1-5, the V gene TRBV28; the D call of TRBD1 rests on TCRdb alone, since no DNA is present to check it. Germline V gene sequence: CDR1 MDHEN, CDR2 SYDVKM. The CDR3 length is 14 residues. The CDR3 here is CASTPGGNNQPQHF.

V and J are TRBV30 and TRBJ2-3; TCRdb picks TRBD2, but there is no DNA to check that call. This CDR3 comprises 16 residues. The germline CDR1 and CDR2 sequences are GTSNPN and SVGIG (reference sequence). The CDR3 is CAWSLGGAGGADTQYF.

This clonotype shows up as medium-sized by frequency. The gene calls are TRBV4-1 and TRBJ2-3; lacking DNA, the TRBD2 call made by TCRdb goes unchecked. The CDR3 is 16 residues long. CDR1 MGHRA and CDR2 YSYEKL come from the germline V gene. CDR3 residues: CASSQAPGPAVDTQYF.

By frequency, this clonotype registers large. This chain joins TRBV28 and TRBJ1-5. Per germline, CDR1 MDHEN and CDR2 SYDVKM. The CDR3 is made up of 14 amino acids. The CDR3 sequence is CASSLGQGGQPQHF.

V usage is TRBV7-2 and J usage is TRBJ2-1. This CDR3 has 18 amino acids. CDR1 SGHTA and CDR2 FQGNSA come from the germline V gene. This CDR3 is CASSLRSSSAVLYNEQFF.

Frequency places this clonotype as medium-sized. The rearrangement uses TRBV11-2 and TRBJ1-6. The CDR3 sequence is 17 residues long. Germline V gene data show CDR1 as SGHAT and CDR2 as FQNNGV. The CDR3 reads CASSPNAGSSYNSPLHF.

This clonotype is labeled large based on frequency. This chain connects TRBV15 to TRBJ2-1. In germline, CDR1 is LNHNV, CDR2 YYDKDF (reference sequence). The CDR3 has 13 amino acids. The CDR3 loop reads CATSRVSYNEQFF.

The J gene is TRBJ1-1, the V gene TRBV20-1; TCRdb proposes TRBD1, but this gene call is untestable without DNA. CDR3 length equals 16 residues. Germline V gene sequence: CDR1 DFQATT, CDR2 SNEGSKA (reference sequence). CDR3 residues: CSARKPGIPMNTEAFF.

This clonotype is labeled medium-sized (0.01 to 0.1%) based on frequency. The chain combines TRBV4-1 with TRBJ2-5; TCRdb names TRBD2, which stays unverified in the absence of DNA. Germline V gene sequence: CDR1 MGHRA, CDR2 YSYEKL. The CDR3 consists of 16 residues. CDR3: CASSQTGGAVQETQYF.

Here the CDR3 reads CSASRDGASYEQYF. This rearrangement joins TRBV20-1 to TRBJ2-7; TCRdb picks TRBD2, but there is no DNA to check that call. Germline CDR1 DFQATT, CDR2 SNEGSKA (reference sequence). The CDR3 extends over 14 amino acids.

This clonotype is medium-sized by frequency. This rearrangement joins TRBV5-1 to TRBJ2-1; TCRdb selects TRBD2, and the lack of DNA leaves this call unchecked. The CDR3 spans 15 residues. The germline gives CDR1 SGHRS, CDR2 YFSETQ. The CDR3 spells CASRSSGGSYNEQFF.